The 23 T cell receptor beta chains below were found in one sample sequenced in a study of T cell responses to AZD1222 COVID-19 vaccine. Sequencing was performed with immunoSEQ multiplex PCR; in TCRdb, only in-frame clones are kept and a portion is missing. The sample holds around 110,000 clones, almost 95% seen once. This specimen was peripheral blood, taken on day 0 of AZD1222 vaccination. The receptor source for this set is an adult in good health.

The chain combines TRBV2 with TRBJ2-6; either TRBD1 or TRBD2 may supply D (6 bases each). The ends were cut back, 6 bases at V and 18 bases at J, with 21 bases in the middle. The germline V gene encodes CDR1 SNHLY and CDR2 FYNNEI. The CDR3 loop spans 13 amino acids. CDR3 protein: CASSETPGGSWTF. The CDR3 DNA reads TGTGCCAGCAGCGAGACGCCCGGGGGCAGCTGGACTTTC.

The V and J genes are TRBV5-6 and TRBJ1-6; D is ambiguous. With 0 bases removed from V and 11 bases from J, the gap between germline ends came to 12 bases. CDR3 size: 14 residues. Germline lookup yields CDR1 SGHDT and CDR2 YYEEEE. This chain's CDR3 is CASSLARKKAPLHF. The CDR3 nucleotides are TGTGCCAGCAGCTTGGCCCGGAAGAAGGCACCCCTCCACTTT.

DNA of the CDR3: TGTGCCAGCAGCCCAATCGGGGGGACAAAGAACACTGAAGCTTTCTTT. Its protein product is CASSPIGGTKNTEAFF. This chain uses TRBV14 with TRBJ1-1, with D possibly matching TRBD1 (6 bases). From germline, CDR1 is SGHDN and CDR2 FVKESK. There are 16 residues in the CDR3. V lost 4 bases to trimming and J lost 1 base, with 16 bases between them.

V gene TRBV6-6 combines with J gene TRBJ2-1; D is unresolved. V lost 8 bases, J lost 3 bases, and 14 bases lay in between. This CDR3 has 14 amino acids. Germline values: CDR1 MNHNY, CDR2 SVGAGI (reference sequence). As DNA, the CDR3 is TGTGCCAGCCTAGGTTTCCCCCTCTACAATGAGCAGTTCTTC. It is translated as CASLGFPLYNEQFF.

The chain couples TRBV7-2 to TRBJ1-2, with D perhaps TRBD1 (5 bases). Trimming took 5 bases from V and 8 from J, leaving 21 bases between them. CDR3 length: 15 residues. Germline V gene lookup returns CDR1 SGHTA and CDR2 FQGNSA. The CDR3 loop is CASSPRESGIRGYTF. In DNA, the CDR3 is TGTGCCAGCAGCCCGCGGGAGTCAGGGATTCGCGGCTACACCTTC.

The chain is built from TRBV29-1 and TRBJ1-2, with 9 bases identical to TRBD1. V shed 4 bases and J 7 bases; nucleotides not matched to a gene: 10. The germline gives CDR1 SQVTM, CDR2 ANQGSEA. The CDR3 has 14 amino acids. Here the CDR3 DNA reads TGCAGCGTTGGAGTGGGACAGGGATCCGCTGGCTACACCTTC. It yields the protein CSVGVGQGSAGYTF. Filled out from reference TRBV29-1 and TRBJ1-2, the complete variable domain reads SAVISQKPSRDICQRGTSLTIQCQVDSQVTMMFWYRQQPGQSLTLIATANQGSEATYESGFVIDKFPISRPNLTFSTLTVSNMSPEDSSIYLCSVGVGQGSAGYTFGSGTRLTVV.

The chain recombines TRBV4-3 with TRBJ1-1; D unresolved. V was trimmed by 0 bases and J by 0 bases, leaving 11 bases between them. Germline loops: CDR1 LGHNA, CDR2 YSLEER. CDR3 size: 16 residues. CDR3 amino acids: CASSQEGPGMNTEAFF. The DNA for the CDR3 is TGCGCCAGCAGCCAAGAAGGTCCCGGCATGAACACTGAAGCTTTCTTT.

In DNA form, the CDR3 reads TGTGCCAGCTCTAAGGAGCAGAGCTCCTACGAGCAGTACTTC. Its translation: CASSKEQSSYEQYF. The V call is TRBV18, the J call TRBJ2-7; D not certain. Deletions cut 6 bases from V and 0 bases from J, with 12 bases between. Germline CDR1 is KGHSH and CDR2 is LQKENI. This CDR3 region has 14 residues.

This CDR3 is CASSLVPEDFYGYTF. The CDR3 DNA reads as TGTGCCAGCAGCTTGGTCCCGGAGGATTTCTATGGCTACACCTTC. This chain joins TRBV5-5 and TRBJ1-2; no clear D. The CDR3 covers 15 residues. V was shortened by 0 bases and J by 4 bases, with 13 bases between the two germline ends. Germline assignment: CDR1 SGHKS and CDR2 YYEKEE (reference sequence).

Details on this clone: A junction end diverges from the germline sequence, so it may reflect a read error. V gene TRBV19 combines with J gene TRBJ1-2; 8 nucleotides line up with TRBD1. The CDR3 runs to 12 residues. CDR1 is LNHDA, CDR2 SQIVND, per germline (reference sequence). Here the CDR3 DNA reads TGTGCCAGTAGGGTTATCGGGACAGGAACTTCCTTC. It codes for CASRVIGTGTSF.

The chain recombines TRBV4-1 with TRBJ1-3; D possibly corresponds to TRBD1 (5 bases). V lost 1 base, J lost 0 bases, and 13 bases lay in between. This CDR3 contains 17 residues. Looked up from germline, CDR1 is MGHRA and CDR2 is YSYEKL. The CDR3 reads CASSQVGAINSGNTIYF. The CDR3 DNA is TGCGCCAGCAGCCAAGTAGGGGCGATCAACTCTGGAAACACCATATATTTT.

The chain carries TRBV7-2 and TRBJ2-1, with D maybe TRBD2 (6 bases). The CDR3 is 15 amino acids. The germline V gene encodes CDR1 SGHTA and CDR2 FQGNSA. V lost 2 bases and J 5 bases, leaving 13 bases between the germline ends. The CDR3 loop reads CASSLRGGNNNEQFF. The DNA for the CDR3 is TGTGCCAGCAGCTTACGGGGCGGGAACAACAATGAGCAGTTCTTC.

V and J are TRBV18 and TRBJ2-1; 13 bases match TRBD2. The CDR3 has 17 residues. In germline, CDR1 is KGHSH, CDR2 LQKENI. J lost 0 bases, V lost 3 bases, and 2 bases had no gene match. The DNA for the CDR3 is TGTGCCAGCTCACCTCGGACTAGCGGGAGCTCCTACAATGAGCAGTTCTTC. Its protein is CASSPRTSGSSYNEQFF.

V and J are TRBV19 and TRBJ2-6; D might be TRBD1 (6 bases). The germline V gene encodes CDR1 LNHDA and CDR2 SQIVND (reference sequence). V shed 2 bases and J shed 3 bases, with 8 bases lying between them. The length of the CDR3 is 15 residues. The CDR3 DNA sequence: TGTGCCAGTAGTATACAAGGGGGTGGGGCCAACGTCCTGACTTTC. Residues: CASSIQGGGANVLTF.

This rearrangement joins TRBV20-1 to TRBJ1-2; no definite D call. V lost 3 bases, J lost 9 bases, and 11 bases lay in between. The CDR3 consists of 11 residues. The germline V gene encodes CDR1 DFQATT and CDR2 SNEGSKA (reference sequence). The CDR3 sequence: CSARDRGSYTF. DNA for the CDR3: TGCAGTGCTAGGGATCGGGGAAGCTACACCTTC.

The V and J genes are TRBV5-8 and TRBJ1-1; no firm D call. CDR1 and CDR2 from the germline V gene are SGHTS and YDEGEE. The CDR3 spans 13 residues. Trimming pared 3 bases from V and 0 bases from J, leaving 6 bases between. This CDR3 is CASSSDLNTEAFF. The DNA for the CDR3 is TGTGCCAGCAGCTCGGACTTGAACACTGAAGCTTTCTTT.

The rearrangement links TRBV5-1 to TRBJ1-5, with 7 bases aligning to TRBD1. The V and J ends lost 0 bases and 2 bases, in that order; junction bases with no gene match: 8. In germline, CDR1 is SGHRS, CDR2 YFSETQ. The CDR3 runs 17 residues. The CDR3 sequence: CASSLGDSDLGNQPQHF. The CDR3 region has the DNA TGCGCCAGCAGCTTGGGGGACAGTGATTTGGGCAATCAGCCCCAGCATTTT.

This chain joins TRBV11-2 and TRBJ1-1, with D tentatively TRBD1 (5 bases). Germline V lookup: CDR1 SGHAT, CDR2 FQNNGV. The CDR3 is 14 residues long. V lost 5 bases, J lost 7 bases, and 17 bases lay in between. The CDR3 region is CASSLKGPRGEAFF. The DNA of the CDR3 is TGTGCCAGCAGCCTCAAGGGGCCCCGGGGTGAAGCTTTCTTT.

CDR3 bases: TGTGCCAGCAGCCTGGAGGGACAGGGGAGGGATGAAAAACTGTTTTTT. Amino acids: CASSLEGQGRDEKLFF. The V gene is TRBV5-8, the J gene TRBJ1-4; 10 nucleotides align to TRBD1. Per the germline V gene, CDR1 is SGHTS and CDR2 is YDEGEE. This CDR3 contains 16 residues. The V and J ends lost 4 bases and 6 bases, in that order; junction bases with no gene match: 9.

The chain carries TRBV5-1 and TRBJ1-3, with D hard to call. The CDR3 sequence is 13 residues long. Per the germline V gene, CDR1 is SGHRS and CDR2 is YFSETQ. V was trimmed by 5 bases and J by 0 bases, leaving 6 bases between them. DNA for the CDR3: TGCGCCAGCAGGGACTCCTCTGGAAACACCATATATTTT. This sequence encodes CASRDSSGNTIYF.

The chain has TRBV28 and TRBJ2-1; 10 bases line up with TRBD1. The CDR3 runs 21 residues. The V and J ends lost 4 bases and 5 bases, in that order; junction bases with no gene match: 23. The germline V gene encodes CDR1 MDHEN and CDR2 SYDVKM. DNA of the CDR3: TGTGCCAGCAGTTCCCTCCCGGGACAGGGGACCGAACGCCGCCACCACAATGAGCAGTTCTTC. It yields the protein CASSSLPGQGTERRHHNEQFF. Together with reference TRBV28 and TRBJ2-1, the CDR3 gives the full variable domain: DVKVTQSSRYLVKRTGEKVFLECVQDMDHENMFWYRQDPGLGLRLIYFSYDVKMKEKGDIPEGYSVSREKKERFSLILESASTNQTSMYLCASSSLPGQGTERRHHNEQFFGPGTRLTVL.

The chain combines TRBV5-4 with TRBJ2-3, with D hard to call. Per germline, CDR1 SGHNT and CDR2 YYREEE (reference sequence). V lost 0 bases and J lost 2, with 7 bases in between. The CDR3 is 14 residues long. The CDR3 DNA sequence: TGTGCCAGCAGCTTGGACTATTACACAGATACGCAGTATTTT. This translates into CASSLDYYTDTQYF. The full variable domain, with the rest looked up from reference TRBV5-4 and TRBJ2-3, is ETGVTQSPTHLIKTRGQQVTLRCSSQSGHNTVSWYQQALGQGPQFIFQYYREEENGRGNFPPRFSGLQFPNYSSELNVNALELDDSALYLCASSLDYYTDTQYFGPGTRLTVL.

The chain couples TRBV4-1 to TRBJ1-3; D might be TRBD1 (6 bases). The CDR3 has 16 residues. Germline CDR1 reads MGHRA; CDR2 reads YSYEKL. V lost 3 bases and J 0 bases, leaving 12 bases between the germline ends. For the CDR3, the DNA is TGCGCCAGCAGCCACCCACAGGGTCGCTCTGGAAACACCATATATTTT. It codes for CASSHPQGRSGNTIYF.